Listed below are T cell receptor beta chains from one sample, sequenced in a study of blood T cell repertoires in COVID-19. Generated by immunoSEQ multiplex PCR, the TCRdb table keeps only in-frame clones and is missing some. The repertoire holds roughly 260,000 clones, with 80% to 90% as singletons. The specimen was peripheral blood. Receptors originate from a woman aged 65 to 85 with acute or convalescent COVID-19. The CDR3 runs from the conserved cysteine through the conserved F or W. The D gene is left open where the match is weak. The size entry is marked missing in some rows and otherwise reads once, few, many or a size class.

>.|TRBV2|11|TRBJ1-1|.
TGTGCCAGTAGACGAGAGACAGACGGTTTCTTT
CASRRETDGFF
>.|TRBV24-1|15|TRBJ2-3|.
TGTGCCACCAGTGATTTGGCTCGGGGTCAAGATACGCAGTATTTT
CATSDLARGQDTQYF
>TRBD1|TRBV18|15|TRBJ1-5|.
TGTGCCAGCTCGCGGGGACAGGGTAGTAGACAGCCCCAGCATTTT
CASSRGQGSRQPQHF
>.|TRBV4-3|15|TRBJ1-2|.
TGCGCCAGCAGCCAAGATCTCGCCTACCCCTATGGCTACACCTTC
CASSQDLAYPYGYTF
>.|TRBV29-1|9|TRBJ1-2|.
TGCAGCGTTGACTTCGGCTACACCTTC
CSVDFGYTF
>.|TRBV7-7|15|TRBJ1-2|.
TGTGCCAGCACCACAAGCGGACTCACCCTCTATGGCTACACCTTC
CASTTSGLTLYGYTF
>.|TRBV6-6|12|TRBJ1-2|.
TGTGCCAGCAGTCCCCTCCTCCTGGGCTACACCTTC
CASSPLLLGYTF
>.|TRBV3-1/TRBV3-2|12|TRBJ2-7|.
TGTGCCAGCAGCCAAAGATTCGGGGAGCAGTACTTC
CASSQRFGEQYF
>TRBD1|TRBV28|14|TRBJ1-2|few
TGTGCCAGCAGTTCCGTCGGGACAGGGGATGGCTACACCTTC
CASSSVGTGDGYTF
>TRBD1|TRBV6-5|13|TRBJ1-5|.
TGTGCCAGCAAAAGACAGGGCTCGTTGACCCAGCATTTT
CASKRQGSLTQHF
>TRBD2|TRBV27|19|TRBJ2-2|.
TGTGCCAGCAGTACCGGACTAGCGGGGGTCCTACGGGGCACCGGGGAGCTGTTTTTT
CASSTGLAGVLRGTGELFF
>TRBD1|TRBV30|20|TRBJ1-1|once
TGTGCCTGGAGTGTACGGAAGGGGAACTGGCAGGGGGCCGAGGACACTGAAGCTTTCTTT
CAWSVRKGNWQGAEDTEAFF
>TRBD1|TRBV2|15|TRBJ1-1|.
TGTGCCAGCAGGGAACGGGGACAGGGGTATACTGAAGCTTTCTTT
CASRERGQGYTEAFF
>.|TRBV6-2/TRBV6-3|13|TRBJ2-2|.
TGTGCCAGCAGTAAGCTAGGAACCGGGGAGCTGTTTTTT
CASSKLGTGELFF
>.|TRBV12-3/TRBV12-4|12|TRBJ2-3|.
TGTGCCGTCAGGGGTAGCACAGATACGCAGTATTTT
CAVRGSTDTQYF
>.|TRBV5-1|17|TRBJ2-7|few
TGCGCCAGCAGCTTGGGCCTTCTAAGCGACGTCGGAGGCGAGCAGTACTTC
CASSLGLLSDVGGEQYF
>.|TRBV12-3/TRBV12-4|11|TRBJ1-1|.
TGTGCCAGCAGTCCGGGACAAAAAGCTTTCTTT
CASSPGQKAFF
>TRBD1|TRBV19|11|TRBJ1-1|few
TGTGCCAGTACCCGGACAGGGAGAGCTTTCTTT
CASTRTGRAFF
>.|TRBV2|12|TRBJ1-2|.
TGTGCCAGCAACAGGGCGCTCTATGGCTACACCTTC
CASNRALYGYTF
>.|TRBV7-9|14|TRBJ1-5|.
TGTGCCAGCAGCTTAGCCGGGGGGCCCCAGCCCCAGCATTTT
CASSLAGGPQPQHF
>.|TRBV30|13|TRBJ1-6|.
TGTGCCTGGAGCGAAACAGGGAATTCACCCCTCCACTTT
CAWSETGNSPLHF
>TRBD1|TRBV7-2|15|TRBJ1-4|.
TGTGCCAGCAGCTTCGGACAGGGTTATAATGAAAAACTGTTTTTT
CASSFGQGYNEKLFF
>.|TRBV6-2/TRBV6-3|15|TRBJ1-2|.
TGTGCCAGCAGTCCCCCCAGGGGCCCCTCGTATGGCTACACCTTC
CASSPPRGPSYGYTF
>.|TRBV29-1|12|TRBJ2-3|.
TGCAGCGTGCTAGGCTCCACAGATACGCAGTATTTT
CSVLGSTDTQYF
>.|TRBV21-1|17|TRBJ2-1|.
TGTGCCAGCAACAAAGTCTCAGCGGGGGGGCAGACGAATGAGCAGTTCTTC
CASNKVSAGGQTNEQFF
>.|TRBV29-1|12|TRBJ1-1|.
TGCAGCGTCCGAGCGGGGGCTACTGAAGCTTTCTTT
CSVRAGATEAFF
>TRBD1|TRBV10-3|13|TRBJ1-1|.
TGTGCCAGCGGAAAGGACAGGGACACTGAAGCTTTCTTT
CASGKDRDTEAFF
>.|TRBV2|13|TRBJ2-7|.
TGTGCCAGCAGTGAACCTCCTTCCTACGAGCAGTACTTC
CASSEPPSYEQYF
>TRBD2|TRBV6-5|15|TRBJ2-3|.
TGTGCCAGCAGTTACGGACTAGCGGGCACAGATACGCAGTATTTT
CASSYGLAGTDTQYF
>TRBD1|TRBV5-1|15|TRBJ1-4|.
TGCGCCAGCAGCTCCGACAGGGGATGGGATGAAAAACTGTTTTTT
CASSSDRGWDEKLFF
>.|TRBV3-1/TRBV3-2|13|TRBJ1-5|.
TGTGCCAGCAGCCAAGCAGGAGGGCAGCCCCAGCATTTT
CASSQAGGQPQHF
>.|TRBV7-2|14|TRBJ1-5|.
TGTGCCAGCAGCTTAGGACAGTACAATCAGCCCCAGCATTTT
CASSLGQYNQPQHF
>TRBD1|TRBV5-5|17|TRBJ1-2|.
TGTGCCAGCGGTCCTGGACAGGGGGCGCAGGGTAACTATGGCTACACCTTC
CASGPGQGAQGNYGYTF
>TRBD1|TRBV11-2|16|TRBJ1-5|.
TGTGCCAGCAGCTCCGACAGGGGAAAGCGCAATCAGCCCCAGCATTTT
CASSSDRGKRNQPQHF
>.|TRBV3-1/TRBV3-2|14|TRBJ2-1|once
TGTGCCAGCAGCCAAGTTGTAGGGGGCAATGAGCAGTTCTTC
CASSQVVGGNEQFF
>.|TRBV4-3|15|TRBJ2-7|.
TGCGCCAGCAGCCAAGATCGGTTTAGCTCCTACGAGCAGTACTTC
CASSQDRFSSYEQYF
>TRBD1|TRBV3-1/TRBV3-2|15|TRBJ1-1|.
TGTGCCAGCAGCCAACGGACAGGGGGGACCGCTGAAGCTTTCTTT
CASSQRTGGTAEAFF
>TRBD1|TRBV24-1|14|TRBJ2-1|.
TGTGCCACCAGTGATTATCAGGGGGCAATTGAGCAGTTCTTC
CATSDYQGAIEQFF
>TRBD1|TRBV6-2/TRBV6-3|14|TRBJ1-1|.
TGTGCCAGCAGTTACAAGGGGGCGAGTTCTGTGGCTTTCTTT
CASSYKGASSVAFF
>TRBD1|TRBV3-1/TRBV3-2|12|TRBJ1-1|.
TGTGCCAGCAGCCCCTCGGGACAGGAAGCTTTCTTT
CASSPSGQEAFF
>.|TRBV5-1|14|TRBJ1-2|.
TGCGCCAGCAGCTTCGGTCTGGTCAACTATGGCTACACCTTC
CASSFGLVNYGYTF
>TRBD2|TRBV7-9|15|TRBJ2-3|.
TGTGCCAGCAGCTTACGTAGCGGGGCTACAGATACGCAGTATTTT
CASSLRSGATDTQYF
>.|TRBV5-6|17|TRBJ1-3|.
TGTGCCAGCAGCTCAACAGGGTCCAGCGGCTCTGGAAACACCATATATTTT
CASSSTGSSGSGNTIYF
>TRBD1|TRBV27|16|TRBJ1-6|.
TGTGCCAGCAGTTTATATTTATTGGGACAGAATTCACCCCTCCACTTT
CASSLYLLGQNSPLHF
>.|TRBV20-1|13|TRBJ1-5|.
TGCAGTGCTAGTGAGGAAGGGGATCAGCCCCAGCATTTT
CSASEEGDQPQHF
>TRBD1|TRBV7-9|15|TRBJ2-7|.
TGTGCCAGCAGCTTAGACCTCACAGGGGGCTACGAGCAGTACTTC
CASSLDLTGGYEQYF
>.|TRBV7-2|14|TRBJ1-2|.
TGTGCCAGCAGCTTATATGGGGAGGGCTATGGCTACACCTTC
CASSLYGEGYGYTF
>TRBD1|TRBV7-8|15|TRBJ1-2|.
TGTGCCAGCAGCTTAGAGGGGGCCTCGAACTATGGCTACACCTTC
CASSLEGASNYGYTF
>.|TRBV28|13|TRBJ1-5|.
TGTGCCAGCAGTTTTGAGGGTGTCAAGCCCCAGCATTTT
CASSFEGVKPQHF
>TRBD1|TRBV18|15|TRBJ1-5|few
TGTGCCAGCTCACTCGGGACAGGGGGGGAACAGCCCCAGCATTTT
CASSLGTGGEQPQHF
>.|TRBV6-5|14|TRBJ2-5|.
TGTGCCAGCAGTCCCCCTGGATCGGGGGAGACCCAGTACTTC
CASSPPGSGETQYF
>.|TRBV28|14|TRBJ1-5|few
TGTGCCAGCAGTTTAGCGGCGGGGAGTCAGCCCCAGCATTTT
CASSLAAGSQPQHF
>TRBD2|TRBV28|16|TRBJ2-7|.
TGTGCCAGCAGTTTTTCTCCCGGGACTAACTCCAACGAGCAGTACTTC
CASSFSPGTNSNEQYF
>TRBD2|TRBV19|15|TRBJ2-5|.
TGTGCCAGTAGTATCAGGGAGGGAGTCCAAGAGACCCAGTACTTC
CASSIREGVQETQYF
>.|TRBV18|13|TRBJ2-5|.
TGTGCCAGCTCACCACCGGAGGGAGAGCCCCAGTACTTC
CASSPPEGEPQYF